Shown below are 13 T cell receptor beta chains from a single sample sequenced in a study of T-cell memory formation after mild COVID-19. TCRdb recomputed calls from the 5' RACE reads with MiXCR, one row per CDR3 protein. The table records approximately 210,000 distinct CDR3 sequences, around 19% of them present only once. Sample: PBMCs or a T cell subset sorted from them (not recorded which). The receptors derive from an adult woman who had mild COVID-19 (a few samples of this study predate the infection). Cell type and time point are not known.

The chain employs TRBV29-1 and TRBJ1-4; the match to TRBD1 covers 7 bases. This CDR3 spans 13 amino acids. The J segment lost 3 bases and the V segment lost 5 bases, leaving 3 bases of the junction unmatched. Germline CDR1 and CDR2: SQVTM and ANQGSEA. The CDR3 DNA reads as TGCAGCGTTCGGGACAGCGCTAATGAAAAACTGTTTTTT. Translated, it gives CSVRDSANEKLFF.

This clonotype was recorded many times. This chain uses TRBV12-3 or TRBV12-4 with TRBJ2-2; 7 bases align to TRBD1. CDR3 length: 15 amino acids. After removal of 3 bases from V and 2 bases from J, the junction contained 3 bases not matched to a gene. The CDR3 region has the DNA TGTGCCAGCAGTTTTAGGACAGGAAACACCGGGGAGCTGTTTTTT. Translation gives CASSFRTGNTGELFF.

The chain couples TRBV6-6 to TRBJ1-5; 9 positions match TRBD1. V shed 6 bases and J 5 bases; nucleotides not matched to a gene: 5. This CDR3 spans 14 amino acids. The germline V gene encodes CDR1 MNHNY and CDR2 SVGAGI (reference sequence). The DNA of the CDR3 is TGTGCCAGCAGGGGACAGGGTGGCGATCAGCCCCAGCATTTT. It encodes CASRGQGGDQPQHF.

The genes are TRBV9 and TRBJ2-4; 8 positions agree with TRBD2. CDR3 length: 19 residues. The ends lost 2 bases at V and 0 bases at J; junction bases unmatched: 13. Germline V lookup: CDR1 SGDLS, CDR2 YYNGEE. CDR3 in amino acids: CASSVSPGGPTQAKNIQYF. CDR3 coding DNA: TGTGCCAGCAGCGTTTCCCCGGGGGGGCCTACTCAAGCCAAAAACATTCAGTACTTC.

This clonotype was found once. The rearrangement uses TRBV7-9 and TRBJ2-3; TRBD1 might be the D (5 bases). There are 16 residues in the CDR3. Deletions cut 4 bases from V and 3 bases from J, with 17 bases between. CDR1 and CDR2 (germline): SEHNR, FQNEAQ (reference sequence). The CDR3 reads CASSSNKGLRTDTQYF. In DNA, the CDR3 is TGTGCCAGCAGCTCAAATAAGGGGTTAAGAACAGATACGCAGTATTTT.

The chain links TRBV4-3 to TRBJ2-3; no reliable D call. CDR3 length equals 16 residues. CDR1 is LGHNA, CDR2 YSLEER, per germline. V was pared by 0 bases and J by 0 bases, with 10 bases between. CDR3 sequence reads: CASSQDRAVSTDTQYF. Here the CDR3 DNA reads TGCGCCAGCAGCCAAGATCGGGCAGTAAGCACAGATACGCAGTATTTT.

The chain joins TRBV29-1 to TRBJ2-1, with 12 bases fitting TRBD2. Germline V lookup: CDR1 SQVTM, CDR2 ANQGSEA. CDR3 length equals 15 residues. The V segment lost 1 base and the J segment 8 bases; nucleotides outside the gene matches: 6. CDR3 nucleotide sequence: TGCAGCGTTGAAGGGAACCGACTAGCGGGAGATGAGCAGTTCTTC. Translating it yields CSVEGNRLAGDEQFF.

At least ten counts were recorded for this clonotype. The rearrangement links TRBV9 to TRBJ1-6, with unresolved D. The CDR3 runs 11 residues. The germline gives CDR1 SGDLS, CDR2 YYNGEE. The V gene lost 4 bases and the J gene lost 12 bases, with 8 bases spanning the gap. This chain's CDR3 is CASSPGGPLHF. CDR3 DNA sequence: TGTGCCAGCAGCCCCGGAGGACCCCTCCACTTT.

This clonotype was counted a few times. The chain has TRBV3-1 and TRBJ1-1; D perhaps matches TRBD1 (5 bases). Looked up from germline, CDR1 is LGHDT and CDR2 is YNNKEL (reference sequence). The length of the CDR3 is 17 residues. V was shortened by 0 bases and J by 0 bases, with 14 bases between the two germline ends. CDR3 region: CASSQDVRTGMNTEAFF. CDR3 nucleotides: TGTGCCAGCAGCCAAGATGTTCGCACAGGAATGAACACTGAAGCTTTCTTT.

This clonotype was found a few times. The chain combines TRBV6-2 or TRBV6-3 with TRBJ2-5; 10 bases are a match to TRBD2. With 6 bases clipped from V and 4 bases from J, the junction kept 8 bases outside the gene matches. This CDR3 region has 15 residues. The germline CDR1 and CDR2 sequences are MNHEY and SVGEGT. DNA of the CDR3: TGTGCCAGCAGCCTAGCGGGAGTTGCCTTAGAGACCCAGTACTTC. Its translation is CASSLAGVALETQYF.

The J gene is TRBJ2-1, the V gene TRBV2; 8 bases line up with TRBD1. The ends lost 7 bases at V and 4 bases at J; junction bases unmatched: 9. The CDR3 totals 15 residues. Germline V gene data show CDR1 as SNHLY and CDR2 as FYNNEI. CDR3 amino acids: CASTQTGERYNEQFF. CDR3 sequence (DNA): TGTGCCAGCACCCAGACAGGGGAACGTTACAATGAGCAGTTCTTC. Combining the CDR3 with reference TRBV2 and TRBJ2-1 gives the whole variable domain EPEVTQTPSHQVTQMGQEVILRCVPISNHLYFYWYRQILGQKVEFLVSFYNNEISEKSEIFDDQFSVERPDGSNFTLKIRSTKLEDSAMYFCASTQTGERYNEQFFGPGTRLTVL.

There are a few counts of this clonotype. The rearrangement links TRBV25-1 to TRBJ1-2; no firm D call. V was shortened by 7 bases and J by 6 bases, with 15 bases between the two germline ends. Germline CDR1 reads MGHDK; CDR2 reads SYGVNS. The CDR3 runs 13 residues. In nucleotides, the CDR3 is TGTGCCAGCAAAGGACGTTGGGTTGATGGCTACACCTTC. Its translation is CASKGRWVDGYTF.

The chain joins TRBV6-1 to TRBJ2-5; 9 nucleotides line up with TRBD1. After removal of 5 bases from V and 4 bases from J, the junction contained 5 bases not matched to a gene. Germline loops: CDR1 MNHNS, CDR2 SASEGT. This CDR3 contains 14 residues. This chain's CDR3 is CASSKGTGRETQYF. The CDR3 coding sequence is TGTGCCAGCAGTAAAGGGACAGGGAGAGAGACCCAGTACTTC.